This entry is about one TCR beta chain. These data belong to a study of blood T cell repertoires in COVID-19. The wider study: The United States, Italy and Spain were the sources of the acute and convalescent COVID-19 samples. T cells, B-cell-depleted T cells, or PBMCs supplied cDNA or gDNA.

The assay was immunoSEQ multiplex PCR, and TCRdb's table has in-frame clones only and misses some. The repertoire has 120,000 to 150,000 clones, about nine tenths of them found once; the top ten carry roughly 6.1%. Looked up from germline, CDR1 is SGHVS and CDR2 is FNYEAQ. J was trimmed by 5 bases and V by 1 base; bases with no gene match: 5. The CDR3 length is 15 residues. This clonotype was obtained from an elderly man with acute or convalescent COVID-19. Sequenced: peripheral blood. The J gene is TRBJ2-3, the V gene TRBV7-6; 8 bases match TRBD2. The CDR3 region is CASSLGWREVDTQYF. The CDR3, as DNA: TGTGCCAGCAGCTTAGGATGGCGGGAGGTAGATACGCAGTATTTT.